The rows below give T cell receptor beta chains drawn from one sample of a study of shared clonotypes between healthy human individuals. Profiled with immunoSEQ multiplex PCR; TCRdb holds only in-frame clones, not every one. The sample holds some 2.1 million clones, less than 95% seen once. Sequenced: naive CD8+ T cells sorted from blood. Receptor source: a man aged 18 to 29 in good health. Each CDR3 is given with its conserved first and last residue. The order of the fields is J gene, V gene, CDR3 protein.

TRBJ2-1,TRBV6-6,CASSFGGRGGHNEQFF
TRBJ2-7,TRBV4-1,CASSQEGTGAWEQYF
TRBJ2-1,TRBV12-5,CASGLNRQNEQFF
TRBJ1-6,TRBV27,CASSWSGGYNSPLHF
TRBJ1-4,TRBV28,CASRGSRQGGFIVEKLFF
TRBJ2-3,TRBV2,CASGLPDTQYF
TRBJ2-7,TRBV4-1,CASSQVGAGMAQYF
TRBJ1-5,TRBV28,CASRHPGGTLLTATQPQHF
TRBJ2-7,TRBV7-8,CASSGEEGALYEQYF
TRBJ2-1,TRBV27,CASSWGGVYNEQFF
TRBJ2-5,TRBV6-1,CASSGTGLSSDQYF
TRBJ1-5,TRBV28,CASLQGQVNQPQHF
TRBJ2-7,TRBV11-2,CASSFGVDSSYEQYF
TRBJ2-5,TRBV11-2,CASSFPSGGSETQYF
TRBJ2-1,TRBV27,CASSPLRTHREQFF
TRBJ1-3,TRBV11-2,CASRRQGSGNTIYF
TRBJ1-1,TRBV13,CATARGRRTEAFF
TRBJ2-5,TRBV9,CASSVDGLTKETQYF
TRBJ1-1,TRBV6-4,CASSDSLNTEAFF
TRBJ1-5,TRBV4-2,CASSQEQQLNQPQHF
TRBJ1-1,TRBV5-1,CASSFAGEGFTEAFF
TRBJ2-7,TRBV6-5,CASSYSNRGDYEQYF
TRBJ1-2,TRBV9,CASSVAEGVPYGYTF
TRBJ1-2,TRBV5-4,CASSLTGTGYTF
TRBJ2-3,TRBV5-5,CASSSDWYSTDTQYF
TRBJ1-2,TRBV9,CASSVGGGSYGYTF
TRBJ1-4,TRBV27,CASSLPGEKLFF
TRBJ2-5,TRBV28,CASSSLPSPETQYF
TRBJ1-4,TRBV6-5,CASSYDQGEKLFF
TRBJ2-3,TRBV27,CASSKRERSDTQYF
TRBJ2-1,TRBV13,CASRTSGEGYNEQFF
TRBJ1-1,TRBV6-1,CASSDKGRDTEAFF
TRBJ2-1,TRBV18,CASSPRFASPSRNEQFF
TRBJ1-1,TRBV7-9,CASSFGAMNTEAFF
TRBJ2-1,TRBV9,CASSENRATGEQFF
TRBJ2-5,TRBV5-1,CASSPFEGQETQYF
TRBJ1-1,TRBV27,CASSLGIGTGNTEAFF
TRBJ2-7,TRBV5-6,CASSWAQGYEQYF
TRBJ1-2,TRBV10-2,CASLTERGGYTF
TRBJ2-1,TRBV9,CASSVEQAFAGTYEQFF